This T cell receptor (beta chain) was sequenced during a study of CD8 T cells in ankylosing spondylitis. Study observations and caveats: Disease-associated clonotypes exhibited CD8+ identity and were relatively infrequent in peripheral blood.

This clonotype was counted only a few times. Its specificity is not known. The V gene's germline CDR1 is SQVTM and CDR2 ANQGSEA. Trimming shortened V by 6 bases and J by 7 bases, and 15 bases separated the two germline ends. This CDR3 has 12 amino acids. TCRdb reprocessed the 5' RACE reads with MiXCR, giving one entry per CDR3 protein. Among about 360,000 distinct CDR3 sequences listed, around 20% were seen once. This chain uses TRBV29-1 with TRBJ1-2, with D possibly being TRBD1 (5 bases). The source material was blood, either unsorted or a sorted T cell fraction (not recorded which). This receptor was obtained from a male donor with ankylosing spondylitis or in good health (not recorded which). The CDR3 DNA reads TGCAGCGTCTATCGGACACTTCGTGGCTACACCTTC. Protein sequence: CSVYRTLRGYTF.